This T cell receptor beta chain was recorded in a study of blood T cell repertoires in COVID-19. Study-wide background: Researchers got acute and convalescent COVID-19 samples from the United States, Italy and Spain.

TCRdb's copy holds only in-frame clones and misses some; the assay was immunoSEQ multiplex PCR. The sample lists 70,000 to 90,000 clones; around nine tenths were seen once. The CDR3 is 17 residues long. CDR1 and CDR2 (germline): SGHKS, YYEKEE (reference sequence). Trimming left V 2 bases short and J 0 bases short, with 18 bases between. Cohort assignment relied on participant-reported clinical history. The TCR originated in a woman aged 45-59 years with acute COVID-19. This chain uses TRBV5-5 with TRBJ2-7, with D maybe TRBD2 (6 bases). Sequenced input: PBMCs or T cells enriched from blood (not recorded which). The CDR3 protein is CASSFGGLRGGSYEQYF. The DNA of the CDR3 is TGTGCCAGCAGCTTTGGTGGACTTCGGGGAGGCTCCTACGAGCAGTACTTC.